Following are 10 T cell receptor beta chains from one sample sequenced in a study of blood T cell repertoires in COVID-19 (dated by TCRdb to the early 2020s). Library construction relied on the immunoSEQ multiplex PCR assay. Entries here come from immuneACCESS through TCRdb and include only in-frame sequences with V and J called. Some clones fail to appear in such tables; in the studies checked, an unresolved V gene covers under half of the shortfall, and the cause of the remainder is unknown. The sample table holds approximately 250,000 clones, of which about 87% were seen once. The leading ten clones occupy 4.1% of the sample. The sample taken for sequencing was PBMCs or T cells enriched from blood (not recorded which). The source is a woman younger than 45 with acute COVID-19.

The chain links TRBV28 to TRBJ2-1, with D hard to call. V lost 4 bases and J lost 0, with 13 bases in between. Germline V gene lookup returns CDR1 MDHEN and CDR2 SYDVKM. This CDR3 is built from 16 residues. Here the CDR3 reads CASSSNTWSSYNEQFF. The DNA for the CDR3 is TGTGCCAGCAGTTCAAATACTTGGAGCTCCTACAATGAGCAGTTCTTC.

For the CDR3, the DNA is TGTGCCAGCAGTGAGCGGGTGGGCGGGGAGCTGTTTTTT. Amino acid sequence: CASSERVGGELFF. The rearrangement links TRBV12-3 or TRBV12-4 to TRBJ2-2; possible D gene TRBD2, 6 bases. Trimming shortened V by 5 bases and J by 7 bases, and 11 bases separated the two germline ends. This CDR3 contains 13 residues.

The DNA of the CDR3 is TGTGCCAGCAGTTACCAGAACTCTGGAAACACCATATATTTT. Its protein product is CASSYQNSGNTIYF. The J gene is TRBJ1-3, the V gene TRBV6-5, with no clear D. Trimming shortened V by 2 bases and J by 0 bases, and 5 bases separated the two germline ends. The germline V gene has CDR1 MNHEY and CDR2 SVGAGI. This CDR3 spans 14 amino acids.

The rearrangement uses TRBV7-2 and TRBJ2-1, with 13 bases that match TRBD2. Germline loops: CDR1 SGHTA, CDR2 FQGNSA. The CDR3 contains 14 residues. J was trimmed by 15 bases and V by 1 base; bases with no gene match: 6. CDR3 amino acids: CASSLDRTSGSAFF. The CDR3 bases are TGTGCCAGCAGCTTAGACCGGACTAGCGGGAGTGCGTTCTTC.

The chain employs TRBV7-2 and TRBJ2-7; 8 bases match TRBD2. Trimming took 2 bases from V and 7 from J; bases not matched to a gene: 4. Germline CDR1 and CDR2: SGHTA and FQGNSA. The CDR3 extends over 13 amino acids. The CDR3 sequence is CASSLIREGEQYF. The CDR3 region has the DNA TGTGCCAGCAGCTTAATCCGGGAGGGGGAGCAGTACTTC. The whole variable domain, remainder taken from reference TRBV7-2 and TRBJ2-7, is GAGVSQSPSNKVTEKGKDVELRCDPISGHTALYWYRQSLGQGLEFLIYFQGNSAPDKSGLPSDRFSAERTGGSVSTLTIQRTQQEDSAVYLCASSLIREGEQYFGPGTRLTVT.

The V call is TRBV2, the J call TRBJ2-1; a weak D match, TRBD2 (5 bases). The length of the CDR3 is 16 residues. Trimming shortened V by 4 bases and J by 2 bases, and 15 bases separated the two germline ends. Per germline, CDR1 SNHLY and CDR2 FYNNEI. CDR3: CASSARSSRAYNEQFF. The CDR3, as DNA: TGTGCCAGCAGTGCTAGGTCCTCGAGGGCCTACAATGAGCAGTTCTTC.

The CDR3 reads CASSLVRGAGYEQYF. As DNA, the CDR3 is TGTGCCAGCAGCTTAGTTCGGGGAGCGGGATACGAGCAGTACTTC. The chain couples TRBV11-2 to TRBJ2-7; 7 nucleotides match TRBD2. CDR3 length: 15 amino acids. The V and J ends lost 1 base and 4 bases, in that order; junction bases with no gene match: 7. Germline CDR1 and CDR2: SGHAT and FQNNGV.

The rearrangement links TRBV27 to TRBJ2-3; possible D gene TRBD2, 6 bases. V lost 4 bases and J lost 4, with 15 bases in between. The CDR3 is made up of 15 amino acids. Per the germline V gene, CDR1 is MNHEY and CDR2 is SMNVEV (reference sequence). This chain's CDR3 is CASSSGTVVADTQYF. The CDR3 nucleotides read TGTGCCAGCAGTTCCGGGACTGTTGTTGCAGATACGCAGTATTTT.

This clone was picked up one time. The DNA of the CDR3 is TGTGCCACCAGTGACATTGTTGGCGGTAAGCAGTTCTTC. Its translation is CATSDIVGGKQFF. This chain uses TRBV24-1 with TRBJ2-1; no firm D call. The CDR3 loop spans 13 amino acids. The V end lost 4 bases, the J end lost 11 bases, and 14 bases lay between the germline ends. Germline values: CDR1 KGHDR, CDR2 SFDVKD.

In this sample, this clone turned up once. The chain employs TRBV29-1 and TRBJ2-3; TRBD2 agrees at 14 bases. V was clipped by 3 bases and J by 3 bases; unmatched bases: 11. The CDR3 contains 18 residues. Germline CDR1 reads SQVTM; CDR2 reads ANQGSEA. This CDR3 is CSVEGVGLAGVSTDTQYF. In DNA, the CDR3 is TGCAGCGTTGAGGGTGTGGGACTAGCGGGAGTATCGACAGATACGCAGTATTTT.